These 30 T cell receptor beta chains share one sample of origin, sequenced in a study of blood T cell repertoires in COVID-19. Here immunoSEQ multiplex PCR was the method, and the copy in TCRdb shows in-frame clones only, minus some. The data contain about 140,000 clones, around nine tenths of them singletons. What was sequenced was peripheral blood. All receptors derive from a woman aged 60 to 75 with acute or convalescent COVID-19.

The J gene is TRBJ2-7, the V gene TRBV18, with a weak D call TRBD1 (7 bases). Trimming cost V 3 bases and J 3 bases, with 15 bases left between them. This CDR3 contains 15 residues. The germline V gene encodes CDR1 KGHSH and CDR2 LQKENI. CDR3 nucleotide sequence: TGTGCCAGCTCACCCTCAGGGGGACTTTTCTACGAGCAGTACTTC. Residues: CASSPSGGLFYEQYF.

The rearrangement links TRBV19 to TRBJ1-4; no firm D call. The CDR3 has 17 amino acids. V lost 3 bases and J 2 bases, leaving 16 bases between the germline ends. Germline V CDR1 and CDR2: LNHDA, SQIVND (reference sequence). The CDR3 sequence: CASSIEASGETNEKLFF. CDR3 coding DNA: TGTGCCAGTAGTATCGAGGCCTCCGGAGAGACTAATGAAAAACTGTTTTTT.

V is TRBV7-9 and J is TRBJ2-1; 14 nucleotides match TRBD2. This CDR3 is built from 18 residues. Per the germline V gene, CDR1 is SEHNR and CDR2 is FQNEAQ (reference sequence). Trimming at V came to 5 bases and at J to 3 bases, leaving 9 bases not matched to a gene. CDR3 in amino acids: CASSKTGTSGGFYNEQFF. CDR3 bases: TGTGCCAGCAGCAAAACCGGGACTAGCGGGGGTTTCTACAATGAGCAGTTCTTC.

The rearrangement links TRBV6-5 to TRBJ1-6; 7 positions agree with TRBD1. The germline V gene has CDR1 MNHEY and CDR2 SVGAGI. Trimming took 7 bases from V and 7 from J; bases not matched to a gene: 7. The CDR3 extends over 14 amino acids. The CDR3 loop reads CASIRQGSNSPLHF. CDR3 sequence (DNA): TGTGCCAGCATTAGACAGGGATCAAATTCACCCCTCCACTTT.

V usage is TRBV19 and J usage is TRBJ2-3; TRBD2 is a possible D gene (7 bases). The CDR3 is 14 amino acids. V lost 3 bases, J lost 6 bases, and 13 bases lay in between. Germline values: CDR1 LNHDA, CDR2 SQIVND (reference sequence). For the CDR3, the DNA is TGTGCCAGTAGTATCGCCGCGGGGGCTGATACGCAGTATTTT. This sequence encodes CASSIAAGADTQYF.

The rearrangement uses TRBV28 and TRBJ2-7; perhaps TRBD2 as D (7 bases). The CDR3 length is 14 residues. The germline V and J ends were trimmed by 6 bases and 4 bases, with 16 bases remaining between them. Germline lookup yields CDR1 MDHEN and CDR2 SYDVKM. Here the CDR3 DNA reads TGTGCCAGCAGCCGGTCGGGGGGCTTTTACGAGCAGTACTTC. Protein sequence: CASSRSGGFYEQYF.

The V gene is TRBV14, the J gene TRBJ2-1, with TRBD2 matching over 10 bases. Trimming cost V 1 base and J 4 bases; bases outside gene matches: 4. CDR1 SGHDN and CDR2 FVKESK come from the germline V gene. The CDR3 spans 16 residues. The CDR3 here is CASSQASGGRYNEQFF. CDR3 coding DNA: TGTGCCAGCAGCCAAGCTAGCGGGGGCCGATACAATGAGCAGTTCTTC.

This clone was recorded only once. The rearrangement uses TRBV7-9 and TRBJ2-5, with 8 bases fitting TRBD1. Per the germline V gene, CDR1 is SEHNR and CDR2 is FQNEAQ (reference sequence). Unmatched junction bases numbered 3, after V lost 4 bases and J lost 5 bases. The length of the CDR3 is 13 residues. Here the CDR3 DNA reads TGTGCCAGCAGCTGGACAGGGAGGGAGACCCAGTACTTC. Translating gives CASSWTGRETQYF.

The rearrangement uses TRBV28 and TRBJ2-6; 8 bases agree with TRBD1. The CDR3 is made up of 17 amino acids. Germline CDR1 and CDR2: MDHEN and SYDVKM. V lost 3 bases, J lost 4 bases, and 8 bases stayed unmatched. DNA of the CDR3: TGTGCCAGCAGTTTTGCAGGGGGCGCAGCCGGGGCCAACGTCCTGACTTTC. It translates to CASSFAGGAAGANVLTF. Supplemented by reference TRBV28 and TRBJ2-6, the full variable domain reads DVKVTQSSRYLVKRTGEKVFLECVQDMDHENMFWYRQDPGLGLRLIYFSYDVKMKEKGDIPEGYSVSREKKERFSLILESASTNQTSMYLCASSFAGGAAGANVLTFGAGSRLTVL.

The chain links TRBV6-5 to TRBJ2-3, with 7 positions matching TRBD1. V shed 11 bases and J 2 bases; nucleotides not matched to a gene: 7. The CDR3 is made up of 13 amino acids. Germline V gene sequence: CDR1 MNHEY, CDR2 SVGAGI. The CDR3 loop is CAHRGQDTDTQYF. The CDR3 DNA sequence: TGTGCCCACCGAGGACAGGACACAGATACGCAGTATTTT.

This chain links TRBV5-1 with TRBJ2-5; TRBD2 aligns across 13 bases. V shed 5 bases, J shed 3 bases, and the junction held 1 base outside the gene matches. Germline V gene sequence: CDR1 SGHRS, CDR2 YFSETQ. This CDR3 comprises 14 residues. The CDR3 DNA is TGCGCCAGCAGACTAGCGGGGGGGAAAGAGACCCAGTACTTC. Its translation: CASRLAGGKETQYF. Combining the CDR3 with reference TRBV5-1 and TRBJ2-5 gives the whole variable domain KAGVTQTPRYLIKTRGQQVTLSCSPISGHRSVSWYQQTPGQGLQFLFEYFSETQRNKGNFPGRFSGRQFSNSRSEMNVSTLELGDSALYLCASRLAGGKETQYFGPGTRLLVL.

The V gene is TRBV7-3, the J gene TRBJ1-2; 8 bases fit TRBD1. In germline, CDR1 is SGHTA, CDR2 FQGTGA. With 2 bases clipped from V and 12 bases from J, the junction kept 8 bases outside the gene matches. This CDR3 has 13 amino acids. CDR3 residues: CASSLAGGAGHTF. As DNA, the CDR3 is TGTGCCAGCAGCTTAGCAGGGGGCGCGGGCCACACCTTC. The entire variable domain, with the rest obtained from reference TRBV7-3 and TRBJ1-2, is as follows: GAGVSQTPSNKVTEKGKYVELRCDPISGHTALYWYRQSLGQGPEFLIYFQGTGAADDSGLPNDRFFAVRPEGSVSTLKIQRTERGDSAVYLCASSLAGGAGHTFGSGTRLTVV.

In regard to this clone: Its ends do not fully match the called genes, so a read error is possible. V gene TRBV9 combines with J gene TRBJ2-4; D is perhaps TRBD1 (5 bases). From germline, CDR1 is SGDLS and CDR2 YYNGEE. CDR3 length equals 14 residues. In DNA, the CDR3 is TGTGCCAGCAGTGTAGCTCAGGGTGCAAACATTCAGTACTTC. Protein product: CASSVAQGANIQYF.

This chain uses TRBV27 with TRBJ2-1; 9 positions agree with TRBD1. The CDR3 extends over 13 amino acids. From germline, CDR1 is MNHEY and CDR2 SMNVEV (reference sequence). V shed 6 bases, J shed 9 bases, and the junction held 6 bases outside the gene matches. DNA for the CDR3: TGTGCCAGCAGAGGGACAGGGACGGGTGAGCAGTTCTTC. Translating gives CASRGTGTGEQFF.

V is TRBV7-2 and J is TRBJ2-2; 9 bases agree with TRBD1. V shed 0 bases, J shed 4 bases, and the junction held 6 bases outside the gene matches. Germline lookup yields CDR1 SGHTA and CDR2 FQGNSA. The CDR3 is 17 residues long. This chain's CDR3 is CASSLARTGVSTGELFF. The CDR3 coding sequence is TGTGCCAGCAGCTTAGCGCGGACAGGGGTCAGCACCGGGGAGCTGTTTTTT.

J is TRBJ2-5 and V is TRBV6-6, with a weak D call TRBD1 (5 bases). The germline gives CDR1 MNHNY, CDR2 SVGAGI (reference sequence). The length of the CDR3 is 14 residues. The V end lost 0 bases, the J end lost 0 bases, and 5 bases lay between the germline ends. For the CDR3, the DNA is TGTGCCAGCAGTTACTCGACAGACCAAGAGACCCAGTACTTC. Its translation is CASSYSTDQETQYF.

This chain joins TRBV6-5 and TRBJ1-2, with 12 bases identical to TRBD1. CDR1 MNHEY and CDR2 SVGAGI come from the germline V gene. This CDR3 is 12 amino acids long. The ends lost 7 bases at V and 10 bases at J; junction bases unmatched: 4. CDR3 nucleotides: TGTGCCAGCATCGGGACAGGGGGCGTCTACACCTTC. Its protein is CASIGTGGVYTF.

J is TRBJ1-1 and V is TRBV11-1; TRBD1 agrees at 7 bases. Germline CDR1 and CDR2: SGHAT and FQDESV (reference sequence). This CDR3 contains 14 residues. V shed 5 bases, J shed 4 bases, and the junction held 7 bases outside the gene matches. The DNA for the CDR3 is TGTGCCAGCAGCCCCGGGACAGTGAGCACTGAAGCTTTCTTT. It codes for CASSPGTVSTEAFF.

The count of this clone is one. J is TRBJ2-3 and V is TRBV9, with TRBD1 identical over 9 bases. Germline V CDR1 and CDR2: SGDLS, YYNGEE. J lost 5 bases, V lost 2 bases, and 3 bases had no gene match. The CDR3 has 14 residues. The CDR3 nucleotides read TGTGCCAGCAGCGTTGGACAGGGGAAAGATACGCAGTATTTT. This codes for CASSVGQGKDTQYF.

J is TRBJ1-1 and V is TRBV9; the match to TRBD1 covers 10 bases. The V gene end was trimmed by 3 bases and the J gene end by 1 base; junction bases not matched to a gene: 3. The CDR3 loop spans 15 amino acids. From germline, CDR1 is SGDLS and CDR2 YYNGEE. The CDR3: CASSGDRGRNTEAFF. DNA for the CDR3: TGTGCCAGCAGCGGTGACAGGGGGCGGAACACTGAAGCTTTCTTT.

The chain links TRBV20-1 to TRBJ1-3, with no clear D. There are 11 residues in the CDR3. The V gene's germline CDR1 is DFQATT and CDR2 SNEGSKA (reference sequence). V dropped 3 bases and J dropped 9 bases, with 9 bases sitting between them. Here the CDR3 DNA reads TGCAGTGCTAGTATAGCTCGCACCATATATTTT. This gives the protein CSASIARTIYF.

The chain has TRBV7-9 and TRBJ2-2; possibly TRBD1 for D (6 bases). Trimming left V 5 bases short and J 2 bases short, with 18 bases between. CDR1 is SEHNR, CDR2 FQNEAQ, per germline (reference sequence). CDR3 length: 17 residues. CDR3 loop: CASSLLPRDTNTGELFF. CDR3 DNA: TGTGCCAGCAGCCTCCTACCCCGGGACACAAACACCGGGGAGCTGTTTTTT.

The chain joins TRBV5-1 to TRBJ2-3; 10 bases match TRBD1. J gave up 6 bases and V 0 bases, and 10 bases lay outside the gene matches. CDR1 and CDR2 from the germline V gene are SGHRS and YFSETQ. The CDR3 runs to 17 residues. The CDR3 here is CASSLEPPGTGVDTQYF. The CDR3 nucleotides are TGCGCCAGCAGCTTGGAGCCCCCCGGGACAGGGGTCGATACGCAGTATTTT.

This chain links TRBV24-1 with TRBJ2-3, with TRBD1 matching over 9 bases. The trim removed 3 bases at V and 3 bases at J, leaving 6 bases unmatched. The CDR3 is 16 residues long. From germline, CDR1 is KGHDR and CDR2 SFDVKD. As DNA, the CDR3 is TGTGCCACCAGTGATCACAGGGGGCGGGGAACAGATACGCAGTATTTT. This encodes CATSDHRGRGTDTQYF.

V is TRBV7-2 and J is TRBJ2-4; TRBD2 aligns across 10 bases. V shed 6 bases and J 3 bases; nucleotides not matched to a gene: 2. Germline assignment: CDR1 SGHTA and CDR2 FQGNSA. The CDR3 totals 14 residues. CDR3 bases: TGTGCCAGCAGTAGCGGGGGGAGCAAAAACATTCAGTACTTC. It codes for CASSSGGSKNIQYF.

The chain uses TRBV5-6 and TRBJ1-2, with D unclear. With 7 bases removed from V and 4 bases from J, the gap between germline ends came to 8 bases. Germline CDR1 and CDR2: SGHDT and YYEEEE. This CDR3 contains 11 residues. The CDR3 here is CASSAGYGYTF. As DNA, the CDR3 is TGTGCCAGCTCCGCAGGCTATGGCTACACCTTC.

V is TRBV27 and J is TRBJ1-2; D might be TRBD1 (6 bases). The CDR3 has 14 residues. CDR1 is MNHEY and CDR2 is SMNVEV in the germline V gene (reference sequence). Trimming left V 5 bases short and J 7 bases short, with 17 bases between. The DNA of the CDR3 is TGTGCCAGCAGTGGCTATCAGGGGATTTCTGGCTACACCTTC. Its protein product is CASSGYQGISGYTF.

The genes are TRBV4-1 and TRBJ1-3; TRBD1 aligns across 9 bases. This CDR3 region has 17 residues. The germline CDR1 and CDR2 sequences are MGHRA and YSYEKL. Trimming took 4 bases from V and 0 from J; bases not matched to a gene: 7. The CDR3 nucleotides are TGCGCCAGCAGCCCTACTACAGGGGGCAACTCTGGAAACACCATATATTTT. This translates into CASSPTTGGNSGNTIYF.

This clone appeared once. The chain combines TRBV18 with TRBJ2-7; TRBD1 matches 10 bases. Germline CDR1 reads KGHSH; CDR2 reads LQKENI. The V gene end was trimmed by 5 bases and the J gene end by 2 bases; junction bases not matched to a gene: 3. This CDR3 has 14 amino acids. The CDR3 DNA sequence: TGTGCCAGCTCAAGACAGGGGGCGGCCTACGAGCAGTACTTC. Its protein product is CASSRQGAAYEQYF. The full variable domain, completed using reference TRBV18 and TRBJ2-7, is NAGVMQNPRHLVRRRGQEARLRCSPMKGHSHVYWYRQLPEEGLKFMVYLQKENIIDESGMPKERFSAEFPKEGPSILRIQQVVRGDSAAYFCASSRQGAAYEQYFGPGTRLTVT.

This chain joins TRBV29-1 and TRBJ1-2, with D possibly being TRBD1 (5 bases). Deletions cut 7 bases from V and 4 bases from J, with 16 bases between. Germline loops: CDR1 SQVTM, CDR2 ANQGSEA. The CDR3 runs to 13 residues. CDR3 sequence: CSAETASGYGYTF. For the CDR3, the DNA is TGCAGCGCCGAGACAGCTTCGGGCTATGGCTACACCTTC.